This T cell receptor (beta chain) emerged from a study of memory CD4+ T cells and cytomegalovirus serostatus. Libraries were prepared by immunoSEQ multiplex PCR; TCRdb keeps only in-frame clonotypes and omits some of them. The table shows 55,000 or so clones, with around 88% occurring only once. The sort gate was single viable CD3+CD4+CD8-CD45RO+ cells for memory CD4+ T cells. CDR3 length: 14 amino acids. V was clipped by 10 bases and J by 7 bases; unmatched bases: 15. Germline V lookup: CDR1 ENHRY, CDR2 SYGVKD. Sequences were obtained from memory CD4+ T cells from blood. The genes are TRBV10-3 and TRBJ1-2; 7 bases line up with TRBD1. The clonotype was recovered from an adult in good health and CMV-seropositive. CDR3 DNA: TGTGCCACGGGTTTTCGGGACAGCTCTTCTGGCTACACCTTC. Encoded protein: CATGFRDSSSGYTF.